The rows below give T cell receptor beta chains drawn from one sample of a study of shared clonotypes between healthy human individuals. The repertoire was sequenced with immunoSEQ multiplex PCR; TCRdb's copy has only in-frame clones and lacks some. In the table there are around 700,000 clones, 73% of which are singletons. Sample: memory CD4+ T cells sorted from blood. Receptors originate from a woman aged 30 to 39 in good health. The CDR3 runs from the conserved cysteine through the conserved F or W. The D gene is left open where the match is weak. Rows give clone size only sometimes, using once, few, many, or a class for an expanded clone.

j_gene | abundance | len | d_gene | v_gene | CDR3nt | CDR3aa
TRBJ1-5 | NA | 14 | NA | TRBV15 | TGTGCCACCAGCCCGATCCCCGGGAATCAGCCCCAGCATTTT | CATSPIPGNQPQHF
TRBJ2-7 | NA | 15 | NA | TRBV15 | TGTGCCACCAGCAGACTCCGGGACGGGCCCTACGAGCAGTACTTC | CATSRLRDGPYEQYF
TRBJ1-2 | NA | 15 | NA | TRBV2 | TGTGCCAGCAGTGTAAGTGCGGCTTCTAACTATGGCTACACCTTC | CASSVSAASNYGYTF
TRBJ2-1 | NA | 15 | TRBD2 | TRBV6-4 | TGTGCCAGCAGCCGACTAGCGGGAGCCTACAATGAGCAGTTCTTC | CASSRLAGAYNEQFF
TRBJ2-5 | once | 13 | NA | TRBV30 | TGTGCCTGGAGTGTATTGGGAATGGAGACCCAGTACTTC | CAWSVLGMETQYF
TRBJ2-1 | few | 12 | NA | TRBV28 | TGTGCCAGCAGACTACCGGAAAATGAGCAGTTCTTC | CASRLPENEQFF
TRBJ2-5 | few | 13 | TRBD1 | TRBV6-1 | TGTGCCACCGGACAGGGGGCTTTTGAGACCCAGTACTTC | CATGQGAFETQYF
TRBJ1-1 | NA | 12 | NA | TRBV29-1 | TGCAGCGTTTTCTCCAGGATCCGTGAAGCTTTCTTT | CSVFSRIREAFF
TRBJ2-1 | once | 16 | NA | TRBV4-1 | TGCGCCAGCAGCCGGACGGTACTAGACTACTACAATGAGCAGTTCTTC | CASSRTVLDYYNEQFF
TRBJ1-2 | NA | 15 | NA | TRBV2 | TGTGCCAGCGACTCCCTTGGGGGCATACGCTATGGCTACACCTTC | CASDSLGGIRYGYTF
TRBJ2-1 | NA | 13 | NA | TRBV15 | TGTGCCACCAGCAGAGTGAGGGACGGTGAGCAGTTCTTC | CATSRVRDGEQFF
TRBJ1-1 | NA | 13 | NA | TRBV7-8 | TGTGCCAGCAGCACAGGCTTGAACACTGAAGCTTTCTTT | CASSTGLNTEAFF
TRBJ2-2 | few | 15 | NA | TRBV5-6 | TGTGCCAGCAGCTTGGGTTACCAGAACACCGGGGAGCTGTTTTTT | CASSLGYQNTGELFF
TRBJ1-2 | NA | 13 | NA | TRBV28 | TGTGCCAGCAGACCCGGGGGGGTTGGCGGCTACACCTTC | CASRPGGVGGYTF
TRBJ1-1 | NA | 13 | NA | TRBV7-2 | TGTGCCAGCAGCCCAACCAGGACTTTTGAAGCTTTCTTT | CASSPTRTFEAFF
TRBJ2-7 | NA | 15 | TRBD1 | TRBV7-9 | TGTGCCAGCAGCTCTACGAGACAGGGGGCGGGGGAGCAGTACTTC | CASSSTRQGAGEQYF
TRBJ2-5 | once | 16 | TRBD2 | TRBV28 | TGTGCCAGCAGTCCCGTACTAGCGGGAGTGGTAGAGACCCAGTACTTC | CASSPVLAGVVETQYF
TRBJ1-1 | NA | 14 | NA | TRBV28 | TGTGCCAGCAGTCCCCCGTGGGACACCACTGAAGCTTTCTTT | CASSPPWDTTEAFF
TRBJ1-2 | few | 13 | TRBD1 | TRBV2 | TGTGCCAGCAGTGGAGGGGGCGACTCTGGCTACACCTTC | CASSGGGDSGYTF
TRBJ1-5 | few | 14 | NA | TRBV19 | TGTGCCAGTAGTCACAGGGCCCGAAATCAGCCCCAGCATTTT | CASSHRARNQPQHF
TRBJ2-6 | NA | 15 | NA | TRBV28 | TGTGCCACTTCACGGGTGGGCTCTGGGGCCAACGTCCTGACTTTC | CATSRVGSGANVLTF
TRBJ2-2 | NA | 13 | NA | TRBV19 | TGTGCCAGTAGTCCGGACGGAACCGGGGAGCTGTTTTTT | CASSPDGTGELFF
TRBJ2-7 | few | 13 | TRBD2 | TRBV7-6 | TGTGCCAGCAGCTTAGCGACTAGCGGGAGTCAGTACTTC | CASSLATSGSQYF
TRBJ2-3 | NA | 15 | TRBD2 | TRBV28 | TGTGCCAGCAGTTTAAGTCTAGCGGTGGCAGATACGCAGTATTTT | CASSLSLAVADTQYF
TRBJ1-1 | NA | 14 | NA | TRBV11-1 | TGTGCCAGCAGCTTAGCACAGGTGAACACTGAAGCTTTCTTT | CASSLAQVNTEAFF
TRBJ2-3 | NA | 14 | NA | TRBV10-1 | TGCGCCAGCAGTGACAGGGCAAGCGGAGATACGCAGTATTTT | CASSDRASGDTQYF
TRBJ1-2 | NA | 12 | NA | TRBV28 | TGTGCCAGCAGTTTCCGGGACCGCGGCTACACCTTC | CASSFRDRGYTF